The next 9 T cell receptor beta chains were all read from a single sample in a study of cytomegalovirus exposure and HLA in healthy donors. It was with 60 Vbeta and 13 Jbeta primers that the PCR ran. Clones were sequenced by immunoSEQ multiplex PCR, and TCRdb holds only the in-frame ones, with some missing. The sample has some 85,000 clones, roughly 78% seen once. The material sequenced was PBMCs. Receptor source: a woman in her 40s in good health and CMV-seropositive.

V is TRBV7-9 and J is TRBJ2-5; unclear D gene. The CDR3 is 11 amino acids. The germline V gene has CDR1 SEHNR and CDR2 FQNEAQ (reference sequence). V lost 2 bases and J 5 bases, leaving 3 bases between the germline ends. CDR3 amino acids: CASSLSETQYF. In DNA, the CDR3 is TGTGCCAGCAGCTTATCGGAGACCCAGTACTTC.

The V gene is TRBV30, the J gene TRBJ2-7; TRBD1 matches at 10 bases. Trimming took 1 base from V and 6 from J; bases not matched to a gene: 9. CDR1 and CDR2 from the germline V gene are GTSNPN and SVGIG (reference sequence). The CDR3 runs to 15 residues. CDR3 amino acids: CAWSGKGQGSGEQYF. As DNA, the CDR3 is TGTGCCTGGAGTGGTAAGGGACAGGGGAGTGGCGAGCAGTACTTC.

The chain has TRBV19 and TRBJ2-1; maybe TRBD2 (5 bases). Trimming left V 7 bases short and J 0 bases short, with 19 bases between. Germline CDR1 is LNHDA and CDR2 is SQIVND (reference sequence). This CDR3 is 17 amino acids long. DNA for the CDR3: TGTGCCAGTACCGGACTTAGGACGAGAAGCTCCTACAATGAGCAGTTCTTC. It yields the protein CASTGLRTRSSYNEQFF.

This clone appeared once. The chain links TRBV19 to TRBJ1-5; a possible D gene is TRBD1 (6 bases). The germline gives CDR1 LNHDA, CDR2 SQIVND (reference sequence). The CDR3 totals 15 residues. The ends were cut back, 3 bases at V and 4 bases at J, with 13 bases in the middle. The CDR3 nucleotides are TGTGCCAGTAGTATCCCGCCACAGGGTAATCAGCCCCAGCATTTT. It is translated as CASSIPPQGNQPQHF.

Only a few counts were recorded for this clone. The chain carries TRBV6-5 and TRBJ1-5; D remains ambiguous. This CDR3 is built from 14 residues. The germline V gene has CDR1 MNHEY and CDR2 SVGAGI. V was clipped by 0 bases and J by 6 bases, with 9 bases between them. CDR3 sequence (DNA): TGTGCCAGCAGTTACTCCGGGTCCGTTCAGCCCCAGCATTTT. Translated: CASSYSGSVQPQHF.

This clone is categorized as medium-sized. The chain recombines TRBV7-3 with TRBJ2-1; 12 positions agree with TRBD2. V shed 5 bases, J shed 1 base, and the junction held 15 bases outside the gene matches. Germline CDR1 and CDR2: SGHTA and FQGTGA. The CDR3 covers 20 residues. CDR3 sequence reads: CASSLLAGGTYPTSYNEQFF. The CDR3 bases are TGTGCCAGCAGCCTCCTAGCGGGAGGGACATATCCTACGTCCTACAATGAGCAGTTCTTC.

V and J are TRBV29-1 and TRBJ1-1, with D uncertain. The length of the CDR3 is 16 residues. Trimming removed 4 bases at V and 0 bases at J, with 18 bases between. Germline V gives CDR1 SQVTM, CDR2 ANQGSEA. The CDR3 here is CSVGKPTGGMNTEAFF. For the CDR3, the DNA is TGCAGCGTTGGGAAGCCGACGGGAGGGATGAACACTGAAGCTTTCTTT.

The chain couples TRBV7-2 to TRBJ1-1, with 8 bases identical to TRBD1. Germline trimming cut 2 bases from V and 1 base from J; bases unmatched to any gene: 9. The germline gives CDR1 SGHTA, CDR2 FQGNSA. The CDR3 has 17 amino acids. The DNA for the CDR3 is TGTGCCAGCAGCTTAAAAGGAGGGGGGACAGGGAACACTGAAGCTTTCTTT. Its translation is CASSLKGGGTGNTEAFF. The variable domain in full, completed from reference TRBV7-2 and TRBJ1-1, reads GAGVSQSPSNKVTEKGKDVELRCDPISGHTALYWYRQSLGQGLEFLIYFQGNSAPDKSGLPSDRFSAERTGGSVSTLTIQRTQQEDSAVYLCASSLKGGGTGNTEAFFGQGTRLTVV.

The chain uses TRBV11-2 and TRBJ2-1, with no clear D. Trimming shortened V by 4 bases and J by 9 bases, and 10 bases separated the two germline ends. This CDR3 spans 12 amino acids. From germline, CDR1 is SGHAT and CDR2 FQNNGV. CDR3: CASSYWASEQFF. The DNA for the CDR3 is TGTGCCAGCAGCTACTGGGCGAGTGAGCAGTTCTTC. The full variable domain, completed using reference TRBV11-2 and TRBJ2-1, is EAGVAQSPRYKIIEKRQSVAFWCNPISGHATLYWYQQILGQGPKLLIQFQNNGVVDDSQLPKDRFSAERLKGVDSTLKIQPAKLEDSAVYLCASSYWASEQFFGPGTRLTVL.